Presented here are 15 T cell receptor beta chains from one specimen sequenced in a study of blood T cell repertoires in COVID-19. Data came from immunoSEQ multiplex PCR; TCRdb stores just in-frame clones and leaves some out. The profile covers about 310,000 clones, with 89% appearing a single time and roughly a tenth taken by the ten largest. Specimen: PBMCs or T cells enriched from blood (not recorded which). These receptors all come from a woman in her forties who had recovered from COVID-19.

The CDR3 protein is CASSPLGESGSHEQYF. DNA of the CDR3: TGTGCCAGCTCACCCCTCGGGGAGAGCGGGAGCCACGAGCAGTACTTC. V gene TRBV18 combines with J gene TRBJ2-7; 8 bases are a match to TRBD2. V shed 3 bases, J shed 5 bases, and the junction held 12 bases outside the gene matches. The V gene's germline CDR1 is KGHSH and CDR2 LQKENI. The CDR3 covers 16 residues.

The chain couples TRBV6-2 or TRBV6-3 to TRBJ1-1; D is possibly TRBD1 (6 bases). The CDR3 length is 14 residues. Trimming shortened V by 5 bases and J by 6 bases, and 16 bases separated the two germline ends. Germline V gives CDR1 MNHEY, CDR2 SVGEGT. The DNA of the CDR3 is TGTGCCAGCAGTGCGGTTACAGGGCAGGCTGAAGCTTTCTTT. Translated, it gives CASSAVTGQAEAFF.

The rearrangement joins TRBV5-4 to TRBJ1-2; 7 bases are a match to TRBD1. The CDR3 length is 15 residues. Per the germline V gene, CDR1 is SGHNT and CDR2 is YYREEE (reference sequence). Unmatched junction bases numbered 4, after V lost 0 bases and J lost 2 bases. CDR3 DNA: TGTGCCAGCAGCTTGGTACAGGGGCAGAACTATGGCTACACCTTC. Translated, it gives CASSLVQGQNYGYTF.

This clone is a singleton in its sample. J is TRBJ2-2 and V is TRBV7-2, with a possible D match to TRBD1 (6 bases). Per the germline V gene, CDR1 is SGHTA and CDR2 is FQGNSA. V gave up 11 bases and J gave up 2 bases, with 12 bases separating them. This CDR3 is built from 13 residues. The CDR3 region has the DNA TGTGCCCAACAGGGTGCCAACACCGGGGAGCTGTTTTTT. This sequence encodes CAQQGANTGELFF.

J is TRBJ1-2 and V is TRBV9, with 8 bases lining up with TRBD1. In germline, CDR1 is SGDLS, CDR2 YYNGEE. This CDR3 is 15 amino acids long. V shed 4 bases, J shed 0 bases, and the junction held 5 bases outside the gene matches. The CDR3 coding sequence is TGTGCCAGCAGCAAACGGACAGGGACTAACTATGGCTACACCTTC. It codes for CASSKRTGTNYGYTF.

This chain connects TRBV27 to TRBJ2-7; weak D call: TRBD1 (5 bases). Germline CDR1 MNHEY, CDR2 SMNVEV (reference sequence). The CDR3 is 13 residues long. Trimming took 3 bases from V and 6 from J, leaving 12 bases between them. The CDR3 is CASSFNRIGEQYF. Written as DNA, the CDR3 is TGTGCCAGCAGTTTCAACAGGATCGGCGAGCAGTACTTC.

The rearrangement joins TRBV30 to TRBJ1-1; the D gene is possibly TRBD1 (5 bases). The ends were cut back, 2 bases at V and 6 bases at J, with 13 bases in the middle. CDR1 and CDR2 from the germline V gene are GTSNPN and SVGIG (reference sequence). The CDR3 contains 13 residues. Written as DNA, the CDR3 is TGTGCCTGGAGTACCACGGGGGAGGCTGAAGCTTTCTTT. Amino acids: CAWSTTGEAEAFF.

The chain recombines TRBV4-1 with TRBJ1-1; no firm D call. CDR3 length equals 14 residues. Germline V gene lookup returns CDR1 MGHRA and CDR2 YSYEKL. The germline V and J ends were trimmed by 0 bases and 4 bases, with 9 bases remaining between them. In DNA form, the CDR3 reads TGCGCCAGCAGCCAAGAATCGCGAGGCACTGAAGCTTTCTTT. Its protein is CASSQESRGTEAFF.

V usage is TRBV18 and J usage is TRBJ1-1, with D perhaps TRBD1 (5 bases). The CDR3 runs 15 residues. Looked up from germline, CDR1 is KGHSH and CDR2 is LQKENI. Trimming stripped 3 bases from V and 4 bases from J, with 15 bases between. The CDR3 sequence: CASSPGVGRGTEAFF. The DNA for the CDR3 is TGTGCCAGCTCACCCGGTGTGGGAAGGGGCACTGAAGCTTTCTTT.

The V gene is TRBV7-9, the J gene TRBJ1-4, with D unclear. This CDR3 has 16 amino acids. V was shortened by 5 bases and J by 4 bases, with 17 bases between the two germline ends. Per germline, CDR1 SEHNR and CDR2 FQNEAQ (reference sequence). CDR3 region: CASSLRLGLGNEKLFF. The CDR3 DNA reads as TGTGCCAGCAGCCTGAGGCTAGGACTGGGTAATGAAAAACTGTTTTTT.

The chain uses TRBV2 and TRBJ2-7; 15 bases match TRBD2. V lost 4 bases to trimming and J lost 1 base; unmatched junction nucleotides: 2. The CDR3 is 16 amino acids. In germline, CDR1 is SNHLY, CDR2 FYNNEI. The DNA for the CDR3 is TGTGCCAGCAGTGGAGGGACTAGCGGGGGGTCCTACGAGCAGTACTTC. Its protein product is CASSGGTSGGSYEQYF. Full variable domain (missing parts from reference TRBV2 and TRBJ2-7): EPEVTQTPSHQVTQMGQEVILRCVPISNHLYFYWYRQILGQKVEFLVSFYNNEISEKSEIFDDQFSVERPDGSNFTLKIRSTKLEDSAMYFCASSGGTSGGSYEQYFGPGTRLTVT.

The chain joins TRBV27 to TRBJ2-7, with D perhaps matching TRBD2 (5 bases). The ends were cut back, 2 bases at V and 2 bases at J, with 13 bases in the middle. CDR3 length equals 15 residues. From germline, CDR1 is MNHEY and CDR2 SMNVEV (reference sequence). CDR3 loop: CASSLGGQAAYEQYF. The CDR3 region has the DNA TGTGCCAGCAGTTTAGGAGGTCAGGCCGCCTACGAGCAGTACTTC.

V usage is TRBV2 and J usage is TRBJ1-4; D gene ambiguous. Germline CDR1 and CDR2: SNHLY and FYNNEI. With 6 bases removed from V and 8 bases from J, the gap between germline ends came to 16 bases. The CDR3 runs to 14 residues. As DNA, the CDR3 is TGTGCCAGCAGCCTGCGGGATGGAGTAGAAAAACTGTTTTTT. It translates to CASSLRDGVEKLFF. Looking up the rest from reference TRBV2 and TRBJ1-4 gives the full variable domain: EPEVTQTPSHQVTQMGQEVILRCVPISNHLYFYWYRQILGQKVEFLVSFYNNEISEKSEIFDDQFSVERPDGSNFTLKIRSTKLEDSAMYFCASSLRDGVEKLFFGSGTQLSVL.

This chain joins TRBV27 and TRBJ2-3; D gene unclear. This CDR3 has 15 amino acids. The germline V gene has CDR1 MNHEY and CDR2 SMNVEV (reference sequence). V lost 2 bases and J lost 0, with 9 bases in between. The CDR3 DNA is TGTGCCAGCAGTTTAAGTGTACTGAGCACAGATACGCAGTATTTT. Its protein is CASSLSVLSTDTQYF.

The chain links TRBV7-9 to TRBJ1-2; 12 nucleotides agree with TRBD1. Germline CDR1 is SEHNR and CDR2 is FQNEAQ (reference sequence). The CDR3 runs to 17 residues. Losses at the gene ends were 1 base for V and 5 bases for J; bases not matched to a gene: 8. CDR3 sequence (DNA): TGTGCCAGCAGCTTAGAGAGACGGGACAGGGGGCTTTATGGCTACACCTTC. Translation: CASSLERRDRGLYGYTF. The variable domain in full, completed from reference TRBV7-9 and TRBJ1-2, reads DTGVSQNPRHKITKRGQNVTFRCDPISEHNRLYWYRQTLGQGPEFLTYFQNEAQLEKSRLLSDRFSAERPKGSFSTLEIQRTEQGDSAMYLCASSLERRDRGLYGYTFGSGTRLTVV.